The 10 T cell receptor beta chains below come from one sample, sequenced in a study of blood T cell repertoires in COVID-19. Assay: immunoSEQ multiplex PCR; the TCRdb copy retains only in-frame clones and omits some. Of about 150,000 clones in the sample, 84% were seen once. The sample comprised PBMCs or T cells enriched from blood (not recorded which). The receptors shown here come from a woman aged 45-65 years who had been exposed to COVID-19.

This chain connects TRBV18 to TRBJ2-1; no firm D call. V was pared by 3 bases and J by 4 bases, with 10 bases between. This CDR3 region has 14 residues. Germline V lookup: CDR1 KGHSH, CDR2 LQKENI. CDR3 amino acids: CASSPSGSYNEQFF. CDR3 sequence (DNA): TGTGCCAGCTCACCCTCAGGCTCGTACAATGAGCAGTTCTTC.

The gene calls are TRBV19 and TRBJ2-7; D is perhaps TRBD1 (6 bases). The germline V gene encodes CDR1 LNHDA and CDR2 SQIVND (reference sequence). Between the trimmed V and J ends, which lost 3 bases and 2 bases, there was a span of 11 bases. This CDR3 comprises 14 residues. CDR3 bases: TGTGCCAGTAGTATTTCGGGACAAGCCTACGAGCAGTACTTC. Encoded protein: CASSISGQAYEQYF. Full variable domain (rest looked up from reference TRBV19 and TRBJ2-7): DGGITQSPKYLFRKEGQNVTLSCEQNLNHDAMYWYRQDPGQGLRLIYYSQIVNDFQKGDIAEGYSVSREKKESFPLTVTSAQKNPTAFYLCASSISGQAYEQYFGPGTRLTVT.

Regarding this clone: Other DNA sequences in this sample translate to the same CDR3. The chain has TRBV6-2 or TRBV6-3 and TRBJ2-1; D not resolved. This CDR3 region has 13 residues. Germline V gene sequence: CDR1 MNHEY, CDR2 SVGEGT. Trimming pared 6 bases from V and 2 bases from J, leaving 8 bases between. The CDR3 DNA reads TGTGCCAGCAGCCGCACTACCTACAATGAGCAGTTCTTC. Translation gives CASSRTTYNEQFF.

This clone was seen more than once but under ten times. This chain links TRBV7-8 with TRBJ2-3; D is undetermined. The germline CDR1 and CDR2 sequences are SGHVS and FQNEAQ. The germline V and J ends were trimmed by 0 bases and 4 bases, with 8 bases remaining between them. The CDR3 contains 14 residues. The CDR3 here is CASSLASTADTQYF. The CDR3 bases are TGTGCCAGCAGCTTAGCGAGCACCGCAGATACGCAGTATTTT.

This clone occurred once. The rearrangement uses TRBV5-6 and TRBJ1-5; 11 bases map to TRBD1. The germline gives CDR1 SGHDT, CDR2 YYEEEE. The V and J ends lost 4 bases and 6 bases, in that order; junction bases with no gene match: 3. The CDR3 totals 14 residues. The CDR3 nucleotides read TGTGCCAGCAGCGGGACAGGGGGTACTCAGCCCCAGCATTTT. This codes for CASSGTGGTQPQHF.

This clone was detected a few times. V is TRBV19 and J is TRBJ2-2; 7 positions match TRBD2. Per the germline V gene, CDR1 is LNHDA and CDR2 is SQIVND (reference sequence). This CDR3 contains 15 residues. V shed 5 bases and J 1 base; nucleotides not matched to a gene: 4. Here the CDR3 reads CASSGRGRNTGELFF. The CDR3 DNA sequence: TGTGCCAGTAGTGGGAGGGGTAGGAACACCGGGGAGCTGTTTTTT. The whole variable domain, filled in from reference TRBV19 and TRBJ2-2, reads DGGITQSPKYLFRKEGQNVTLSCEQNLNHDAMYWYRQDPGQGLRLIYYSQIVNDFQKGDIAEGYSVSREKKESFPLTVTSAQKNPTAFYLCASSGRGRNTGELFFGEGSRLTVL.

CDR3 nucleotide sequence: TGCGCCAGCAGCTTGGGTTGGGAGTACGGAACTGAAGCTTTCTTT. Translated, it gives CASSLGWEYGTEAFF. The genes are TRBV5-1 and TRBJ1-1; no reliable D call. V lost 0 bases and J 5 bases, leaving 14 bases between the germline ends. The CDR3 length is 15 residues. Germline V lookup: CDR1 SGHRS, CDR2 YFSETQ.

The gene calls are TRBV15 and TRBJ2-3; TRBD2 is a possible D gene (7 bases). There are 17 residues in the CDR3. Germline CDR1 reads LNHNV; CDR2 reads YYDKDF (reference sequence). The V gene lost 3 bases and the J gene lost 3 bases, with 19 bases spanning the gap. The CDR3 sequence is CATSSPGGGMMTDTQYF. The CDR3 DNA sequence: TGTGCCACCAGCAGTCCGGGGGGCGGGATGATGACAGATACGCAGTATTTT.

The chain couples TRBV5-1 to TRBJ1-2; D might be TRBD1 (5 bases). Between the trimmed V and J ends, which lost 4 bases and 2 bases, there was a span of 12 bases. In germline, CDR1 is SGHRS, CDR2 YFSETQ. The CDR3 totals 14 residues. The CDR3 DNA reads TGCGCCAGCAGCCTGGGACTACAGAACTATGGCTACACCTTC. This codes for CASSLGLQNYGYTF.

This clone occurred a few times. The chain is built from TRBV7-9 and TRBJ1-1; possibly TRBD1 for D (5 bases). Trimming removed 5 bases at V and 7 bases at J, with 11 bases between. The CDR3 length is 12 residues. Germline CDR1 reads SEHNR; CDR2 reads FQNEAQ (reference sequence). The CDR3 protein is CASSPRGNEAFF. CDR3 DNA: TGTGCCAGCAGCCCACGGGGGAATGAAGCTTTCTTT.